This is a list of T cell receptor beta chains from one sample in a study of blood T cell repertoires in COVID-19. Data came from immunoSEQ multiplex PCR; TCRdb stores just in-frame clones and leaves some out. The sample includes 28,000 or so clones, approximately 83% of them seen just once. Sequencing input: peripheral blood. These receptors were obtained from a woman at least 80 years old with COVID-19, enrolled during active disease. The CDR3 runs from the conserved cysteine through the conserved F or W. D genes are given only for firm matches. Rows give clone size only sometimes, using once, few, many, or a class for an expanded clone.

TRBV19	TRBD1	NA	TRBJ1-4	CASSLAGTGAEKLFF	TGTGCCAGTAGTCTTGCCGGGACAGGGGCTGAAAAACTGTTTTTT
TRBV6-1	NA	NA	TRBJ2-4	CASSEAQNIKNIQYF	TGTGCCAGCAGTGAAGCGCAGAATATCAAAAACATTCAGTACTTC
TRBV7-6	TRBD1	NA	TRBJ1-6	CASSGQGNSPLHF	TGTGCCAGCAGCGGACAGGGAAATTCACCCCTCCACTTT
TRBV11-3	NA	once	TRBJ2-2	CASSPPGDGELFF	TGTGCCAGCAGTCCCCCAGGGGACGGGGAGCTGTTTTTT
TRBV7-2	NA	NA	TRBJ1-3	CASSLGHLITGNTIYF	TGTGCCAGCAGCTTAGGACACCTGATAACTGGAAACACCATATATTTT
TRBV7-8	TRBD2	NA	TRBJ2-3	CASSQTSFEGTLWGLAKGDTQYF	TGTGCCAGCAGCCAGACTAGCTTCGAAGGAACATTGTGGGGACTAGCAAAGGGGGATACGCAGTATTTT
TRBV29-1	NA	NA	TRBJ1-2	CSAQTGILGYTF	TGCAGCGCACAGACAGGAATCCTTGGCTACACCTTC
TRBV30	TRBD2	NA	TRBJ2-1	CAWRGTSGAQFF	TGTGCCTGGAGGGGGACTAGCGGGGCGCAGTTCTTC
TRBV10-2	TRBD1	NA	TRBJ1-2	CASSPIQGAGNYGYTF	TGCGCCAGCAGCCCTATACAGGGGGCAGGGAACTATGGCTACACCTTC
TRBV11-2	NA	NA	TRBJ1-2	CASSRPLGAPNF	TGTGCCAGCAGCCGCCCCCTCGGAGCACCGAACTTC
TRBV5-1	NA	NA	TRBJ2-3	CASSLGSGKDTQYF	TGCGCCAGCAGCTTGGGGTCGGGGAAAGATACGCAGTATTTT
TRBV21-1	NA	NA	TRBJ1-5	CASSNTLGQPTYSNQPQHF	TGTGCCAGCAGCAATACCCTAGGACAGCCAACATATAGCAATCAGCCCCAGCATTTT
TRBV5-6	NA	NA	TRBJ2-3	CASSPRQATDTQYF	TGTGCCAGCAGCCCTAGACAGGCCACAGATACGCAGTATTTT
TRBV20-1	TRBD1	NA	TRBJ2-5	CSASIGRGRETQYF	TGCAGTGCTAGTATCGGCAGGGGGCGTGAGACCCAGTACTTC
TRBV9	TRBD1	once	TRBJ1-3	CASSGRTGQNSGNTIYF	TGTGCCAGCAGCGGGAGGACAGGGCAAAACTCTGGAAACACCATATATTTT
TRBV25-1	NA	NA	TRBJ1-1	CASSESRGSGEWNTEAFF	TGTGCCAGCAGTGAATCTAGAGGGTCGGGGGAATGGAACACTGAAGCTTTCTTT
TRBV4-1	TRBD1	few	TRBJ1-1	CASSQLQGALGEAFF	TGCGCCAGCAGCCAACTACAGGGGGCGCTTGGTGAAGCTTTCTTT
TRBV9	NA	few	TRBJ2-3	CASSVPQGPSSSTDTQYF	TGTGCCAGCAGCGTACCCCAGGGCCCGTCTTCTAGCACAGATACGCAGTATTTT
TRBV9	TRBD1	NA	TRBJ2-5	CASTLQRGGQGETQYF	TGTGCCAGCACCTTACAGAGAGGAGGACAGGGGGAGACCCAGTACTTC
TRBV2	NA	NA	TRBJ1-4	CASSDSGNSEKLFF	TGTGCCAGCAGTGATTCGGGGAACTCCGAAAAACTGTTTTTT
TRBV20-1	NA	NA	TRBJ1-5	CSASYGEGNQPQHF	TGCAGTGCTAGTTATGGGGAGGGCAATCAGCCCCAGCATTTT
TRBV6-1	TRBD1	once	TRBJ1-6	CASSENLWDRARPLHF	TGTGCCAGCAGTGAAAATCTTTGGGACAGGGCCCGGCCCCTCCACTTT
TRBV27	NA	NA	TRBJ1-1	CASSRAPDSANTEAFF	TGTGCCAGCAGTCGAGCCCCCGACAGTGCGAACACTGAAGCTTTCTTT
TRBV24-1	TRBD1	NA	TRBJ2-1	CATSVDRGHNEQFF	TGTGCCACCAGTGTGGACAGGGGCCACAATGAGCAGTTCTTC
TRBV6-2/TRBV6-3	TRBD1	NA	TRBJ2-7	CASSSTRQGPYEQYF	TGTGCCAGCAGTTCCACCCGACAGGGGCCCTACGAGCAGTACTTC
TRBV11-2	TRBD2	NA	TRBJ2-7	CASSLSPGTTYEQYF	TGTGCCAGCAGCTTAAGCCCGGGGACTACCTACGAGCAGTACTTC
TRBV7-9	NA	NA	TRBJ2-7	CASSSGGSYEQYF	TGTGCCAGCAGCTCCGGGGGTTCCTACGAGCAGTACTTC
TRBV12-5	TRBD1	NA	TRBJ1-6	CASGKNRDRGSPLHF	TGTGCTAGTGGAAAAAACCGGGACAGGGGATCACCCCTCCACTTT
TRBV5-1	TRBD2	once	TRBJ2-3	CASSPAGADTQYF	TGCGCCTCCAGCCCAGCGGGGGCAGATACGCAGTATTTT
TRBV5-1	TRBD1	NA	TRBJ1-6	CASSLGQGQALHF	TGCGCCAGCAGCTTGGGACAGGGTCAAGCCCTCCACTTT
TRBV5-6	TRBD2	NA	TRBJ2-7	CASSRTSGGHFTYEQYF	TGTGCCAGCAGCCGGACTAGCGGGGGCCACTTTACCTACGAGCAGTACTTC
TRBV27	TRBD1	NA	TRBJ1-2	CASSSTGRHGYTF	TGTGCCAGCAGTTCGACAGGGAGGCATGGCTACACCTTC
TRBV30	TRBD1	medium-sized	TRBJ1-3	CAWSAGTANTIYF	TGTGCCTGGAGCGCCGGGACAGCAAACACCATATATTTT
TRBV18	TRBD2	NA	TRBJ2-2	CASSRRRGVAGELFF	TGTGCCAGCTCACGACGGCGGGGGGTTGCCGGGGAGCTGTTTTTT
TRBV5-6	NA	NA	TRBJ1-2	CASSLRTTARGYGYTF	TGTGCCAGCAGCTTACGGACGACAGCGCGGGGCTATGGCTACACCTTC
TRBV20-1	NA	NA	TRBJ1-2	CSARDQVGYTF	TGCAGTGCTAGAGATCAGGTTGGCTACACCTTC
TRBV30	NA	NA	TRBJ1-6	CACLARGGGSRSPLHF	TGTGCCTGCCTCGCACGGGGAGGGGGGAGTAGGTCACCCCTCCACTTT
TRBV6-5	NA	once	TRBJ1-5	CASSNPPKGGQPQHF	TGTGCCAGCAGTAATCCCCCAAAAGGGGGTCAGCCCCAGCATTTT
TRBV19	NA	NA	TRBJ1-6	CASSVTGAPSYNSPLHF	TGTGCCAGTAGTGTCACAGGAGCACCTTCCTATAATTCACCCCTCCACTTT
TRBV3-1/TRBV3-2	TRBD1	NA	TRBJ1-6	CASSQGGQVRGSPLHF	TGTGCCAGCAGCCAGGGCGGACAGGTTCGGGGCTCACCCCTCCACTTT
TRBV5-1	TRBD1	NA	TRBJ2-5	CASSLADRAETQYF	TGCGCCAGCAGCTTGGCGGACAGGGCCGAGACCCAGTACTTC
TRBV19	NA	NA	TRBJ2-3	CASSSLGADTQYF	TGTGCCAGTAGTAGTCTGGGAGCGGATACGCAGTATTTT
TRBV6-1	TRBD1	NA	TRBJ2-3	CASSVERTGSTDTQYF	TGTGCCAGCAGTGTCGAACGGACAGGGAGCACAGATACGCAGTATTTT
TRBV19	NA	NA	TRBJ2-7	CASSYRVAYEQYF	TGTGCCAGTAGTTACAGGGTAGCCTACGAGCAGTACTTC
TRBV2	TRBD1	NA	TRBJ1-1	CASSLTGPTAAFF	TGTGCCAGCAGCCTGACAGGGCCCACCGCCGCTTTCTTT
TRBV7-2	TRBD1	NA	TRBJ1-2	CASSSDRVEGYTF	TGTGCCAGCAGCTCAGACAGGGTGGAGGGCTACACCTTC
TRBV15	NA	NA	TRBJ2-5	CATSRESGTQYF	TGTGCCACCAGCAGAGAGAGCGGGACCCAGTACTTC
TRBV5-6	TRBD1	NA	TRBJ1-2	CASSAGQGNYGYTF	TGTGCCAGCAGCGCCGGACAGGGCAACTATGGCTACACCTTC
TRBV5-5	TRBD1	few	TRBJ2-1	CASSLVVGQGSYNEQFF	TGTGCCAGCAGCTTGGTCGTCGGACAGGGCTCCTACAATGAGCAGTTCTTC
TRBV9	TRBD1	NA	TRBJ2-5	CASSPGQGAETQYF	TGTGCCAGCAGCCCCGGACAGGGGGCAGAGACCCAGTACTTC
TRBV30	NA	NA	TRBJ1-5	CAWSTQGNQPQHF	TGTGCCTGGAGTACCCAGGGGAATCAGCCCCAGCATTTT
TRBV3-1/TRBV3-2	TRBD1	NA	TRBJ2-5	CASIGDRVETQYF	TGTGCCAGCATCGGGGACAGGGTAGAGACCCAGTACTTC
TRBV5-1	NA	NA	TRBJ1-1	CASSLDFREAFF	TGCGCCAGCAGCTTGGATTTTCGGGAGGCTTTCTTT
TRBV7-9	NA	NA	TRBJ1-4	CASSLDSATNEKLFF	TGTGCCAGCAGCCTCGACAGCGCAACTAATGAAAAACTGTTTTTT